This T cell receptor beta chain came from a study of control samples from healthy donors and cancer patients. Unmatched junction bases numbered 9, after V lost 8 bases and J lost 6 bases. CDR1 and CDR2 (germline): SQVTM, ANQGSEA. This CDR3 has 13 amino acids. Measured with immunoSEQ multiplex PCR; TCRdb has only the in-frame clones, and not every one. The top ten clones hold around 17% of a sample with around 80,000 clones, 91% of them seen once. The V call is TRBV29-1, the J call TRBJ1-4; the match to TRBD1 covers 7 bases. Sequencing was performed on blood. The TCR comes from a man aged 45-65 years in good health. CDR3 residues: CSFRQGWDEKLFF. As DNA, the CDR3 is TGCAGCTTCAGACAGGGCTGGGATGAAAAACTGTTTTTT.